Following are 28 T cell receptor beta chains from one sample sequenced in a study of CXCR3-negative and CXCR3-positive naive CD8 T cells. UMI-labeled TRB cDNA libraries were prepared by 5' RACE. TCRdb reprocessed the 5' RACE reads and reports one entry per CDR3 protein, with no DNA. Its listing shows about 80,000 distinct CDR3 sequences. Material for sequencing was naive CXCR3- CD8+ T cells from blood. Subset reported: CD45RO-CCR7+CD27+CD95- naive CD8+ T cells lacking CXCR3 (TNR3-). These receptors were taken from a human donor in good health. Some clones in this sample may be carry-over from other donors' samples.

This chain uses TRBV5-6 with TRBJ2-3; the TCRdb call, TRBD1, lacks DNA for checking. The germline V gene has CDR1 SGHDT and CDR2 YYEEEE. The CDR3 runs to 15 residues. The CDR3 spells CASSLRVGGTDTQYF.

The CDR3 protein is CASSPRGQGPMNTEAFF. This chain uses TRBV11-3 with TRBJ1-1; TCRdb indicates TRBD1, and absent DNA this call remains unverified. The CDR3 consists of 17 residues. From germline, CDR1 is SGHNT and CDR2 YENEEA.

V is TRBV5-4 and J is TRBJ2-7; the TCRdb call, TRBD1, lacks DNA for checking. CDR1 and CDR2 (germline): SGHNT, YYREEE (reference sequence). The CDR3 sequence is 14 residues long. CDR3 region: CASSLAPLGYEQYF. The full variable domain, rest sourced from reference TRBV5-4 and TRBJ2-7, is ETGVTQSPTHLIKTRGQQVTLRCSSQSGHNTVSWYQQALGQGPQFIFQYYREEENGRGNFPPRFSGLQFPNYSSELNVNALELDDSALYLCASSLAPLGYEQYFGPGTRLTVT.

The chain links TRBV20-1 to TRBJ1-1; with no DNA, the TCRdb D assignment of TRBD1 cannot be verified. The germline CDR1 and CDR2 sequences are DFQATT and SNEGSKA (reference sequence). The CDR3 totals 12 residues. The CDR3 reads CRVDRGDTEAFF.

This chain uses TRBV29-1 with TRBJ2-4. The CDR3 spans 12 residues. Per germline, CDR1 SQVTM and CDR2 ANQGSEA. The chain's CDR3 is CSVRTAKNIQYF.

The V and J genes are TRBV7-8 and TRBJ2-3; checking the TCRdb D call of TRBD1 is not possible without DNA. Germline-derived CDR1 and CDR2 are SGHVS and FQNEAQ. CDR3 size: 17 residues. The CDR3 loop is CASSLAMTGASTDTQYF.

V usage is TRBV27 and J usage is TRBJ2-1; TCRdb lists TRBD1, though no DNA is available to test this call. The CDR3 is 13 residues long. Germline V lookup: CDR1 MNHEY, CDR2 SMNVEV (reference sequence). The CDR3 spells CASSKDTGNEQFF.

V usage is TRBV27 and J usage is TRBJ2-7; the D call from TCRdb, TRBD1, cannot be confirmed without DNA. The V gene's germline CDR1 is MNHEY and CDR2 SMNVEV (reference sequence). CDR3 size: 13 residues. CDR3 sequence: CASSFTGSYEQYF.

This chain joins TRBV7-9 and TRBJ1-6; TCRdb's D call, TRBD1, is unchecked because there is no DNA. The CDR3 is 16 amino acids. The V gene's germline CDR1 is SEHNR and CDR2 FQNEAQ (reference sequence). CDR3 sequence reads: CASSPPGGTAGSPLHF.

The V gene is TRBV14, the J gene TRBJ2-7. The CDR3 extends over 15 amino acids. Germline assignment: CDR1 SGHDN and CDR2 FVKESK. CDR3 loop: CASSQEGVLAYEQYF.

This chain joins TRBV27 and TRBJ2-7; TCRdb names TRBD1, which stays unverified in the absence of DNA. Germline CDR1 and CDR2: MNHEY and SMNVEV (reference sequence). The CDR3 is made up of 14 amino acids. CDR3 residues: CASSFQTGSYEQYF.

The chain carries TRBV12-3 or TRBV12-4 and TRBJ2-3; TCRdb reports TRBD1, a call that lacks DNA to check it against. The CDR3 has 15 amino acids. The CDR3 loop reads CASTPRDSVADTQYF.

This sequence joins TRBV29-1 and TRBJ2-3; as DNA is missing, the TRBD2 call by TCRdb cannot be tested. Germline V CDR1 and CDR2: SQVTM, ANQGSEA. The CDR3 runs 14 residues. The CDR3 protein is CSVAQEGVWDTQYF.

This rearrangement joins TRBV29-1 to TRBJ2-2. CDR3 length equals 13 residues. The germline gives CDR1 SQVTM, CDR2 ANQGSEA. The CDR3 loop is CSVEDYRSGELFF.

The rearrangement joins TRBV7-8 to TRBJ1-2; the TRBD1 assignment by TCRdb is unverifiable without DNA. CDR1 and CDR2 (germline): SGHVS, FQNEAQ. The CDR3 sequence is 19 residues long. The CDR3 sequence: CASSLVKTGTGPTEGGYTF.

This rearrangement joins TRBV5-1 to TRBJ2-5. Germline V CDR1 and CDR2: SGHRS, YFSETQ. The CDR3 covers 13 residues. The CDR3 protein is CASRRSSSETQYF.

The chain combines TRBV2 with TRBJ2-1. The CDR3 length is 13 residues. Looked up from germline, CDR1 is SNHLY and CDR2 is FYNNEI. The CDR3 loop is CASKQSSYNEQFF. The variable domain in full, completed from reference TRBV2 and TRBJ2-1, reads EPEVTQTPSHQVTQMGQEVILRCVPISNHLYFYWYRQILGQKVEFLVSFYNNEISEKSEIFDDQFSVERPDGSNFTLKIRSTKLEDSAMYFCASKQSSYNEQFFGPGTRLTVL.

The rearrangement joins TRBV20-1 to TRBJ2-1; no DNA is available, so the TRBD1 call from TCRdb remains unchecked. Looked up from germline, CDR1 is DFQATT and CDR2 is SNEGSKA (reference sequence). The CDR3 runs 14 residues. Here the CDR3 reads CSASGQGAINEQFF.

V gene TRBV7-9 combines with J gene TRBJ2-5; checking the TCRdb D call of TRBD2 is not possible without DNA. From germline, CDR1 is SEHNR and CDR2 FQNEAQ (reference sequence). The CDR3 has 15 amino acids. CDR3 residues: CASSLSSGLAETQYF.

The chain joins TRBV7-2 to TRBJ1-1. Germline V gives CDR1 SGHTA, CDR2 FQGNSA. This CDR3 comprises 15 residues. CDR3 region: CASSPMDRGGPWAFF.

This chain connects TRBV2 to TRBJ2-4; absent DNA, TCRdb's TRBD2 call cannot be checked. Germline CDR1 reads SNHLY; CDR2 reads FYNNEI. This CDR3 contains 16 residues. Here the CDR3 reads CASSDLAGDVKNIQYF. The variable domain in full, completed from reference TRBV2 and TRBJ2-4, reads EPEVTQTPSHQVTQMGQEVILRCVPISNHLYFYWYRQILGQKVEFLVSFYNNEISEKSEIFDDQFSVERPDGSNFTLKIRSTKLEDSAMYFCASSDLAGDVKNIQYFGAGTRLSVL.

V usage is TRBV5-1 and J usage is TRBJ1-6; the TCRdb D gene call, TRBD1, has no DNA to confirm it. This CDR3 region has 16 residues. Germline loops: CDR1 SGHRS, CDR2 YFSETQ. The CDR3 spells CASSFFPAGENSPLHF.

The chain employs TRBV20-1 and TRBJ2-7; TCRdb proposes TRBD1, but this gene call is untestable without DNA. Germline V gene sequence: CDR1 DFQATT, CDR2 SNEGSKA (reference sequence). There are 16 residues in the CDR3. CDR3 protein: CSASPVLTVTYYEQYF.

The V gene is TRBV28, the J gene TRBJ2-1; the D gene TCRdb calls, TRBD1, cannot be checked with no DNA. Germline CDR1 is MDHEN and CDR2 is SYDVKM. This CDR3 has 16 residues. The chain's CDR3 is CASSQFTGFSYNEQFF.

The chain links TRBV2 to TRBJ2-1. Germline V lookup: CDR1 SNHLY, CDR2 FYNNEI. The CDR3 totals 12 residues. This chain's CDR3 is CASSDRPDEQFF. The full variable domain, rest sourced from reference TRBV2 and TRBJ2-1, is EPEVTQTPSHQVTQMGQEVILRCVPISNHLYFYWYRQILGQKVEFLVSFYNNEISEKSEIFDDQFSVERPDGSNFTLKIRSTKLEDSAMYFCASSDRPDEQFFGPGTRLTVL.

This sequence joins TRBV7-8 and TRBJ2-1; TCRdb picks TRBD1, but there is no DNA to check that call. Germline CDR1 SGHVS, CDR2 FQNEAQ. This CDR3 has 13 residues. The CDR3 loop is CASSLGGADEQFF.

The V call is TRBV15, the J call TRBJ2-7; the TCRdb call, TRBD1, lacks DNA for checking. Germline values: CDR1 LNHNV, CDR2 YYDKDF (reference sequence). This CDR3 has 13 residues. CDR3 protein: CATSPGHTYEQYF.

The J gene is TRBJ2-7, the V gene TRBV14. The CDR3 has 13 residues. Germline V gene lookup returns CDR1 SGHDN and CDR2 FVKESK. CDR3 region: CASSQGVLDEQYF.